These 4 T cell receptor beta chains were all obtained from the same sample, sequenced in a study of human T cells and chemical hapten exposure. The sample's time point: patch test 2, 6 weeks after DPC sensitization. Treatment defined: therapeutic diphenylcyclopropenone sensitization with weekly scalp DPC. One entry per CDR3 protein, called by TCRdb with MiXCR from the RACE reads. This table holds a few hundred thousand distinct CDR3 sequences, around 6% found once. Sequenced here: whole blood, sampled in connection with sensitization to the hapten diphenylcyclopropenone (DPC). The receptors shown here come from a young woman with alopecia areata. Some clones in this sample may be carry-over from other donors' samples.

At least ten counts were recorded for this clonotype. The gene calls are TRBV7-9 and TRBJ1-4; D gene unclear. Trimming removed 4 bases from V and 0 bases from J, with 9 bases in between. Germline V gives CDR1 SEHNR, CDR2 FQNEAQ (reference sequence). The CDR3 totals 15 residues. CDR3 bases: TGTGCCAGCAGCTCAGTGAGTGCAACTAATGAAAAACTGTTTTTT. This sequence encodes CASSSVSATNEKLFF.

This chain connects TRBV5-6 to TRBJ2-5; 7 bases are shared with TRBD1. Germline trimming cut 2 bases from V and 5 bases from J; bases unmatched to any gene: 9. CDR3 size: 15 residues. CDR1 is SGHDT, CDR2 YYEEEE, per germline. The CDR3 bases are TGTGCCAGCAGCTTTCGAGGAGGCAGGGGGGAGACCCAGTACTTC. Amino acids: CASSFRGGRGETQYF.

This clonotype turned up a few times. CDR3 coding DNA: TGCAGTGCTAGAGAACAGGGGAATGAAAAACTGTTTTTT. The encoded protein is CSAREQGNEKLFF. This chain uses TRBV20-1 with TRBJ1-4; 7 nucleotides align to TRBD1. The CDR3 is made up of 13 amino acids. V lost 0 bases, J lost 5 bases, and 0 bases stayed unmatched. Germline CDR1 and CDR2: DFQATT and SNEGSKA (reference sequence).

The J gene is TRBJ2-1, the V gene TRBV7-3; D is undetermined. Germline loops: CDR1 SGHTA, CDR2 FQGTGA. The CDR3 totals 13 residues. Trimming took off 5 bases at V and 12 bases at J, with 17 bases between the two ends. The CDR3 loop reads CASSPHEQSGQFF. The CDR3 bases are TGTGCCAGCAGCCCGCACGAGCAGAGTGGGCAGTTCTTC.